This T cell receptor (beta chain) is drawn from a study of blood T cell repertoires in COVID-19. The overall study: Collection of acute and convalescent COVID-19 samples took place in the United States, Italy and Spain. PBMCs, B-cell-depleted T cells, or T cells provided the cDNA or gDNA that made up the material.

Trimming removed 7 bases from V and 0 bases from J; junction bases left unmatched: 15. This CDR3 region has 18 residues. Germline V CDR1 and CDR2: SQVTM, ANQGSEA. Original handling: Reference gene primer amplification gave estimated nucleated cell counts. The method was immunoSEQ multiplex PCR; TCRdb's version includes in-frame clones alone and lacks a portion of them. The V and J calls and the clone size are those of that table, but D and trimming were determined from the DNA. The sample holds about 160,000 clones, about 80% seen once. The TCR was taken from a woman aged 40 to 50 with COVID-19, enrolled during active disease. V and J are TRBV29-1 and TRBJ2-3, with TRBD2 identical over 11 bases. Material: peripheral blood. The CDR3 loop is CSALPRPSGRPSTDTQYF. CDR3 sequence (DNA): TGCAGCGCACTCCCCCGACCTAGCGGGAGGCCAAGCACAGATACGCAGTATTTT.